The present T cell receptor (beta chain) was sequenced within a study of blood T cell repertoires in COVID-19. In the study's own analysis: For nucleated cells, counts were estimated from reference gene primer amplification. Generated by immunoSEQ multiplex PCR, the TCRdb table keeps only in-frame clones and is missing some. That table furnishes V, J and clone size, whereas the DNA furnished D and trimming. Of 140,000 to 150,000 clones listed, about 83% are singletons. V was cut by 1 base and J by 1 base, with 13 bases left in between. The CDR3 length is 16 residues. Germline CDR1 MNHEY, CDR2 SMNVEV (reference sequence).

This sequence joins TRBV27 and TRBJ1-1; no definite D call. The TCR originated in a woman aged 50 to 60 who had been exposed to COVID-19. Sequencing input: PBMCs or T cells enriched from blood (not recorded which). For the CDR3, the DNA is TGTGCCAGCAGTTTATACCGGGCTCGGGGGAACACTGAAGCTTTCTTT. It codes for CASSLYRARGNTEAFF.